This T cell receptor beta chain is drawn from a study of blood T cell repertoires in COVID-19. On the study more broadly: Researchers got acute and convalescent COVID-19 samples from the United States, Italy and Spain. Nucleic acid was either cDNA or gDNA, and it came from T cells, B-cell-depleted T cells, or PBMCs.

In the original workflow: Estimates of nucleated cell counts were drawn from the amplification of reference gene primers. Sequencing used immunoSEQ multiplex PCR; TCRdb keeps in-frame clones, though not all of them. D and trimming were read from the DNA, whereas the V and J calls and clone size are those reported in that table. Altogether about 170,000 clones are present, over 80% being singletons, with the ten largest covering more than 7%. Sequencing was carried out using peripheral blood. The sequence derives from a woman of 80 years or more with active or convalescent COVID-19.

CDR3 sequence (DNA): TGTGCCAGCAGTTACGTTTTAGCTACGTACGAGCAGTACTTC. Protein: CASSYVLATYEQYF. The V gene is TRBV6-2 or TRBV6-3, the J gene TRBJ2-7; D not resolved. The V gene lost 2 bases and the J gene lost 4 bases, with 12 bases spanning the gap. The CDR3 is 14 amino acids. Germline V gives CDR1 MNHEY, CDR2 SVGEGT.